This T cell receptor beta chain was recorded in a study of blood T cells in healthy people across ages. Study-wide findings and caveats: A strong correlation was seen between TCR beta diversity and naive T cell percentage. PBMC samples, being unsorted, prevented any conclusive comparison of naive and antigen-experienced cells. Older age went with lower TCR beta diversity per million T cells, in a roughly linear way.

Trimming removed 5 bases from V and 3 bases from J; junction bases left unmatched: 26. This CDR3 has 22 amino acids. Germline values: CDR1 MNHNS, CDR2 SASEGT. Notes on this clonotype: Its antigen remains unknown.

A second about 7 to 11 cycle PCR used barcoded and J-beta primers. With 12 random nucleotides, a template-switch adaptor tagged each individual cDNA molecule. TCRdb analysed the 5' RACE reads with MiXCR anew, one entry per CDR3 protein. The sample records around 800,000 distinct CDR3 sequences, around 50% being singletons. The sample comprised blood. The rearrangement links TRBV6-1 to TRBJ2-1; TRBD2 aligns across 9 bases. The TCR was taken from a man older than 75 in good health. Here the CDR3 DNA reads TGTGCCAGCAGTCTGGGGAGGAGGACGGCAACGAGAGGTAGCGGGGGCTACAATGAGCAGTTCTTC. This gives the protein CASSLGRRTATRGSGGYNEQFF.